The 30 T cell receptor beta chains presented below share a single source sample, sequenced in a study of blood T cell repertoires in COVID-19. Sequenced by immunoSEQ multiplex PCR; TCRdb stores in-frame clones only, minus some. In the table there are about 210,000 clones, around 82% of which are singletons. Sequencing was performed on PBMCs or T cells enriched from blood (not recorded which). All receptors come from a man aged 25 to 40 with acute COVID-19.

CDR3 sequence (DNA): TGTGCCAGTAGCCCCGAACAGGCGAACACTGAAGCTTTCTTT. It encodes CASSPEQANTEAFF. The V call is TRBV19, the J call TRBJ1-1; a possible D gene is TRBD1 (5 bases). V dropped 6 bases and J dropped 1 base, with 12 bases sitting between them. The length of the CDR3 is 14 residues. Per the germline V gene, CDR1 is LNHDA and CDR2 is SQIVND (reference sequence).

The rearrangement links TRBV27 to TRBJ2-7; D may be TRBD2 (5 bases). The V end lost 2 bases, the J end lost 0 bases, and 8 bases lay between the germline ends. Germline V CDR1 and CDR2: MNHEY, SMNVEV (reference sequence). This CDR3 is built from 14 residues. CDR3 DNA sequence: TGTGCCAGCAGTTTAAAAGCGGCCTCCTACGAGCAGTACTTC. Its protein is CASSLKAASYEQYF.

This clone was seen at least ten times. Additional DNA sequences in this sample encode the identical CDR3. CDR3 region: CASSLGQGDYNEQFF. The CDR3 DNA reads as TGTGCCAGCAGCTTAGGACAGGGGGATTACAATGAGCAGTTCTTC. The chain employs TRBV7-6 and TRBJ2-1; 9 bases line up with TRBD1. From germline, CDR1 is SGHVS and CDR2 FNYEAQ. The V and J ends lost 1 base and 4 bases, in that order; junction bases with no gene match: 2. The CDR3 totals 15 residues. The full variable domain, in which reference TRBV7-6 and TRBJ2-1 provide the parts outside the CDR3, is GAGVSQSPRYKVTKRGQDVALRCDPISGHVSLYWYRQALGQGPEFLTYFNYEAQQDKSGLPNDRFSAERPEGSISTLTIQRTEQRDSAMYRCASSLGQGDYNEQFFGPGTRLTVL.

This chain joins TRBV6-5 and TRBJ2-7; 7 bases fit TRBD1. Losses at the gene ends were 2 bases for V and 4 bases for J; bases not matched to a gene: 8. The CDR3 consists of 15 residues. Germline V lookup: CDR1 MNHEY, CDR2 SVGAGI. CDR3: CASSYDKGARYEQYF. CDR3 sequence (DNA): TGTGCCAGCAGTTACGATAAGGGGGCAAGGTACGAGCAGTACTTC.

The V gene is TRBV5-1, the J gene TRBJ2-5; TRBD2 agrees at 9 bases. The CDR3 has 18 amino acids. The ends lost 6 bases at V and 4 bases at J; junction bases unmatched: 19. The germline V gene has CDR1 SGHRS and CDR2 YFSETQ. CDR3 in amino acids: CASTLGLATTGTSETQYF. The CDR3 nucleotides are TGCGCCAGCACCCTGGGACTAGCCACAACGGGAACTTCAGAGACCCAGTACTTC.

The V gene is TRBV10-3, the J gene TRBJ2-5, with 10 bases identical to TRBD1. CDR1 is ENHRY, CDR2 SYGVKD, per germline. The trim removed 6 bases at V and 3 bases at J, leaving 10 bases unmatched. This CDR3 is built from 16 residues. CDR3 DNA: TGTGCCATCAGAGGGGGCGGGACAGGGGAGAAAGAGACCCAGTACTTC. It encodes CAIRGGGTGEKETQYF.

The chain employs TRBV5-1 and TRBJ2-7; 7 nucleotides line up with TRBD1. CDR1 and CDR2 from the germline V gene are SGHRS and YFSETQ. The CDR3 is 15 residues long. Germline trimming cut 4 bases from V and 12 bases from J; bases unmatched to any gene: 19. This CDR3 reads CASSLKTGKADEGYF. DNA for the CDR3: TGCGCCAGCAGCCTCAAGACAGGGAAGGCGGATGAGGGGTACTTC.

This chain links TRBV10-3 with TRBJ2-3, with a weak D call TRBD2 (6 bases). Germline V gene sequence: CDR1 ENHRY, CDR2 SYGVKD. CDR3 length: 17 amino acids. The V end lost 1 base, the J end lost 1 base, and 15 bases lay between the germline ends. The CDR3 reads CAISEYGGAIGTDTQYF. The DNA of the CDR3 is TGTGCCATCAGTGAGTATGGAGGGGCGATAGGCACAGATACGCAGTATTTT.

This clone showed up just a few times. This rearrangement joins TRBV19 to TRBJ1-6; 9 positions agree with TRBD1. The V and J ends lost 5 bases and 7 bases, in that order; junction bases with no gene match: 9. Germline loops: CDR1 LNHDA, CDR2 SQIVND (reference sequence). This CDR3 is built from 16 residues. CDR3 region: CASSPNPGTGNSPLHF. For the CDR3, the DNA is TGTGCCAGTAGTCCAAATCCCGGGACAGGGAATTCACCCCTCCACTTT.

The CDR3 nucleotides are TGCGCCAGCAGCCAAGGACAGGGGAAGAACACTGAAGCTTTCTTT. Translated, it gives CASSQGQGKNTEAFF. The chain joins TRBV4-1 to TRBJ1-1; TRBD1 matches at 8 bases. V was pared by 1 base and J by 1 base, with 2 bases of the junction left unmatched. Looked up from germline, CDR1 is MGHRA and CDR2 is YSYEKL. The CDR3 consists of 15 residues.

This chain joins TRBV5-1 and TRBJ2-7, with D possibly matching TRBD1 (6 bases). The germline V gene encodes CDR1 SGHRS and CDR2 YFSETQ. The CDR3 has 14 residues. The germline V and J ends were trimmed by 4 bases and 3 bases, with 14 bases remaining between them. CDR3 in DNA: TGCGCCAGCAGCGCGGACAGAACTTTCTACGAGCAGTACTTC. It specifies CASSADRTFYEQYF.

The rearrangement uses TRBV6-1 and TRBJ2-3, with D possibly TRBD1 on 6 matching bases. The CDR3 covers 18 residues. Trimming took 2 bases from V and 3 from J, leaving 21 bases between them. CDR1 is MNHNS and CDR2 is SASEGT in the germline V gene. CDR3 in amino acids: CASSERGGPLAMTDTQYF. DNA for the CDR3: TGTGCCAGCAGTGAAAGAGGGGGTCCACTCGCGATGACAGATACGCAGTATTTT.

The chain recombines TRBV7-9 with TRBJ2-3, with 11 bases identical to TRBD1. CDR1 is SEHNR and CDR2 is FQNEAQ in the germline V gene (reference sequence). The CDR3 extends over 15 amino acids. V lost 5 bases and J lost 3; bases outside the gene matches: 4. CDR3 protein: CASSIGQGATDTQYF. The CDR3 DNA sequence: TGTGCCAGCAGCATCGGACAGGGGGCGACAGATACGCAGTATTTT. The variable domain in full, completed from reference TRBV7-9 and TRBJ2-3, reads DTGVSQNPRHKITKRGQNVTFRCDPISEHNRLYWYRQTLGQGPEFLTYFQNEAQLEKSRLLSDRFSAERPKGSFSTLEIQRTEQGDSAMYLCASSIGQGATDTQYFGPGTRLTVL.

The chain uses TRBV5-6 and TRBJ1-1, with D uncertain. The CDR3 is 16 residues long. V lost 0 bases and J 2 bases, leaving 14 bases between the germline ends. The germline V gene encodes CDR1 SGHDT and CDR2 YYEEEE. CDR3 coding DNA: TGTGCCAGCAGCTTGGAGTTAGAAGTTGTTAACACTGAAGCTTTCTTT. Its protein is CASSLELEVVNTEAFF.

The chain is built from TRBV19 and TRBJ1-3; TRBD1 matches at 7 bases. Germline-derived CDR1 and CDR2 are LNHDA and SQIVND (reference sequence). This CDR3 spans 15 amino acids. V gave up 4 bases and J gave up 0 bases; unmatched junction bases: 3. CDR3 DNA sequence: TGTGCCAGTAGTACGACAGGGATCTCTGGAAACACCATATATTTT. Encoded protein: CASSTTGISGNTIYF.

Only a few counts were recorded for this clone. This chain links TRBV12-1 with TRBJ2-7; the table calls TRBD2, which could not be checked here. TRBV12-1 represents a pseudogene. The CDR3 sequence is 14 residues long. The CDR3 loop reads CASSLDSLSYEQYF. The DNA of the CDR3 is TGTGCCAGCAGCTTAGACTCCCTGAGCTACGAGCAGTACTTC.

The rearrangement uses TRBV11-2 and TRBJ2-3, with 11 nucleotides matching TRBD2. The length of the CDR3 is 16 residues. With 4 bases clipped from V and 4 bases from J, the junction kept 7 bases outside the gene matches. Germline V gene lookup returns CDR1 SGHAT and CDR2 FQNNGV. CDR3 loop: CASSSQLAGGPDTQYF. For the CDR3, the DNA is TGTGCCAGCAGCTCGCAATTAGCGGGGGGGCCAGATACGCAGTATTTT.

This clone appeared once. The chain couples TRBV25-1 to TRBJ1-6; 10 positions agree with TRBD1. The germline gives CDR1 MGHDK, CDR2 SYGVNS. The CDR3 runs 14 residues. The trim removed 2 bases at V and 8 bases at J, leaving 0 bases unmatched. CDR3 sequence reads: CASSEGTGDSPLHF. The CDR3 region has the DNA TGTGCCAGCAGTGAAGGGACAGGGGATTCACCCCTCCACTTT.

This chain uses TRBV6-6 with TRBJ1-1; tentative D call: TRBD1 (6 bases). The germline V gene has CDR1 MNHNY and CDR2 SVGAGI (reference sequence). Trimming took 4 bases from V and 3 from J, leaving 12 bases between them. CDR3 size: 14 residues. The CDR3 loop reads CASSFLKGDTEAFF. The CDR3, as DNA: TGTGCCAGCAGTTTCCTTAAGGGGGACACTGAAGCTTTCTTT.

Written as DNA, the CDR3 is TGTGCCAGCAGCCAGTACGGGGGGAACACCGGGGAGCTGTTTTTT. Residues: CASSQYGGNTGELFF. The chain carries TRBV7-2 and TRBJ2-2; D is possibly TRBD2 (6 bases). Germline V CDR1 and CDR2: SGHTA, FQGNSA. V was clipped by 5 bases and J by 1 base, with 11 bases between them. The CDR3 has 15 residues.

The chain couples TRBV6-1 to TRBJ1-3; D gene uncertain. This CDR3 region has 14 residues. CDR1 is MNHNS, CDR2 SASEGT, per germline. Trimming took 2 bases from V and 1 from J, leaving 6 bases between them. Written as DNA, the CDR3 is TGTGCCAGCAGTGAAACTGCGTCTGGAAACACCATATATTTT. Its translation is CASSETASGNTIYF.

V is TRBV10-2 and J is TRBJ1-1; D gene ambiguous. This CDR3 spans 13 amino acids. The V end lost 11 bases, the J end lost 1 base, and 14 bases lay between the germline ends. CDR1 is WSHSY, CDR2 SAAADI, per germline. The CDR3: CASLGGQNTEAFF. CDR3 DNA: TGCGCCTCACTAGGTGGTCAGAACACTGAAGCTTTCTTT.

The J gene is TRBJ1-2, the V gene TRBV7-9; 10 bases are a match to TRBD1. CDR3 size: 14 residues. From germline, CDR1 is SEHNR and CDR2 FQNEAQ (reference sequence). After removal of 3 bases from V and 7 bases from J, the junction contained 5 bases not matched to a gene. The CDR3 loop reads CASSLGQGSGGYTF. In nucleotides, the CDR3 is TGTGCCAGCAGCTTGGGACAGGGGAGCGGTGGCTACACCTTC.

The chain combines TRBV14 with TRBJ1-3; unclear D gene. From germline, CDR1 is SGHDN and CDR2 FVKESK. The CDR3 is 17 residues long. Trimming took off 4 bases at V and 1 base at J, with 17 bases between the two ends. The chain's CDR3 is CASSPSREGYSGNTIYF. The DNA of the CDR3 is TGTGCCAGCAGCCCCTCACGGGAGGGATATTCTGGAAACACCATATATTTT.

This chain uses TRBV6-5 with TRBJ2-7; a possible D gene is TRBD1 (5 bases). This CDR3 has 13 residues. Germline-derived CDR1 and CDR2 are MNHEY and SVGAGI. V dropped 0 bases and J dropped 3 bases, with 6 bases sitting between them. Written as DNA, the CDR3 is TGTGCCAGCAGTTACTCGACAGACTACGAGCAGTACTTC. Protein product: CASSYSTDYEQYF.

V and J are TRBV7-9 and TRBJ2-4; 9 bases fit TRBD2. CDR1 and CDR2 (germline): SEHNR, FQNEAQ (reference sequence). Trimming cost V 6 bases and J 6 bases; bases outside gene matches: 3. The length of the CDR3 is 13 residues. CDR3 sequence reads: CASSRAGGNIQYF. The CDR3 coding sequence is TGTGCCAGCAGTCGAGCGGGGGGAAACATTCAGTACTTC.

The rearrangement joins TRBV5-1 to TRBJ2-1, with 8 bases aligning to TRBD1. Germline CDR1 is SGHRS and CDR2 is YFSETQ. V lost 0 bases, J lost 6 bases, and 2 bases stayed unmatched. The CDR3 covers 14 residues. CDR3 sequence: CASSLAGGPNEQFF. Here the CDR3 DNA reads TGCGCCAGCAGCTTGGCAGGGGGCCCCAATGAGCAGTTCTTC. Looking up the rest from reference TRBV5-1 and TRBJ2-1 gives the full variable domain: KAGVTQTPRYLIKTRGQQVTLSCSPISGHRSVSWYQQTPGQGLQFLFEYFSETQRNKGNFPGRFSGRQFSNSRSEMNVSTLELGDSALYLCASSLAGGPNEQFFGPGTRLTVL.

The chain combines TRBV3-1 (or the pseudogene TRBV3-2) with TRBJ2-3, with 13 bases matching TRBD2. V shed 6 bases and J 2 bases; nucleotides not matched to a gene: 8. The CDR3 runs 17 residues. CDR1 is LGHDT, CDR2 YNNKEL, per germline (reference sequence). CDR3 amino acids: CASSLGTSGTLTDTQYF. Here the CDR3 DNA reads TGTGCCAGCAGTCTCGGGACTAGCGGGACTCTCACAGATACGCAGTATTTT.

The sample holds one count of this clone. The rearrangement links TRBV2 to TRBJ1-5; TRBD1 agrees at 9 bases. In germline, CDR1 is SNHLY, CDR2 FYNNEI. V shed 9 bases, J shed 7 bases, and the junction held 7 bases outside the gene matches. This CDR3 region has 13 residues. CDR3 region: CASGQGIVQPQHF. In DNA form, the CDR3 reads TGTGCCAGTGGACAGGGGATTGTACAGCCCCAGCATTTT.

V gene TRBV3-1 (or the pseudogene TRBV3-2) combines with J gene TRBJ2-1, with 10 bases identical to TRBD2. The V gene end was trimmed by 1 base and the J gene end by 7 bases; junction bases not matched to a gene: 4. The CDR3 loop spans 15 amino acids. Germline V gene data show CDR1 as LGHDT and CDR2 as YNNKEL (reference sequence). CDR3 in amino acids: CASSQGLAGVNEQFF. In nucleotides, the CDR3 is TGTGCCAGCAGCCAAGGGCTAGCGGGGGTTAATGAGCAGTTCTTC.